The present T cell receptor (beta chain) was sequenced within a study of T-cell reconstitution after alpha-beta-depleted transplantation in children listed by TCRdb under 2016. Study-wide context: T-cell immune reconstitution after TCRalphabeta/CD19-depleted allogeneic hematopoietic cell transplantation in children was quantitatively tracked in the study by means of TCR repertoire profiling.

Sample treatment or condition, as interpreted from the label and publication: allogeneic hematopoietic cell transplantation with graft depleted of TCRalphabeta T cells and CD19 B cells. The children who served as transplant recipients had been given grafts of TCRalphabeta/CD19-depleted allogeneic hematopoietic cells. This clonotype was seen a few times. The specificity of this receptor is unknown. Base qualities were left out, and no much larger clone turns up one base away. Libraries came from PCR. TCRdb names Illumina HiSeq 2500 as the instrument used. Molecular barcoding was employed in the preparation of TCR libraries, with unique molecular identifiers being used to normalize TCRbeta repertoire quantification. TCRdb cleaned the public reads at Q25 with fastp, built clones with MiXCR and kept in-frame beta chains. Records with the same CDR3 protein are collapsed into one entry carrying the most frequent genes and DNA. Present in this sample are hundreds of thousands of distinct CDR3 sequences, over 10% of which were seen just once. The biggest ten clones account for about 2.2% of the sample.

Overall results and qualifications from the work: In some patients, high TCRbeta diversity at day 60 was attributed to recipient T cells and intrathymic progenitors that had survived conditioning. Hyperexpanded clone frequencies declined over subsequent months; after one year, T-cell counts and TCRbeta diversity were mostly attributed to newly produced T cells. The apparently early alphabetaT-cell count recovery about two months after transplant was reportedly dependent on only several hundred rapidly expanded clones derived from non-depleted graft cells.

The germline V gene provides CDR1 SGDLS and CDR2 YYNGEE. The V end loses 4 bases and the J end loses 1 base, and a stretch of 16 bases separates them. The CDR3 numbers 16 residues from cysteine through phenylalanine. CDR3 DNA is the only sequence kept; it has 48 bases, read in frame from the first base. The clonotype comes from a male patient under 18 who had a stem cell transplant for acute myeloid leukemia, so the T cells may come from the graft donor. The chain uses TRBV9 and TRBJ2-3; no confident D gene assignment can be made. The sequencing used PBMCs, mostly from graft donor cells, collected 360 days after TCRalphabeta/CD19-depleted stem cell transplant. CDR3 loop: CASSQTLGARTDTQYF. The bases are TGTGCCAGCAGCCAGACGCTAGGAGCTCGCACAGATACGCAGTATTTT.